The present T cell receptor beta chain was sequenced within a study of early T cells in non-severe SARS-CoV-2 infection. Individual cDNA molecules each received unique molecular identifiers attached to them. TCRdb fed the 5' RACE reads into MiXCR, producing one record per CDR3 protein. The profile shows about 50,000 distinct CDR3 sequences, more than 12% of them singletons. Ten or more counts support this clonotype. Sequenced material: whole blood, taken at baseline. The receptor was derived from an adult who was a healthcare worker with PCR-confirmed SARS-CoV-2 infection or an uninfected control (not recorded which).

The CDR3 coding sequence is TGTGCCAGCAGTACTAGTTTGGCCCACTACGAGCAGTACTTC. This translates into CASSTSLAHYEQYF. The chain has TRBV12-3 or TRBV12-4 and TRBJ2-7, with D maybe TRBD2 (5 bases). The V end lost 5 bases, the J end lost 3 bases, and 14 bases lay between the germline ends. The CDR3 sequence is 14 residues long.